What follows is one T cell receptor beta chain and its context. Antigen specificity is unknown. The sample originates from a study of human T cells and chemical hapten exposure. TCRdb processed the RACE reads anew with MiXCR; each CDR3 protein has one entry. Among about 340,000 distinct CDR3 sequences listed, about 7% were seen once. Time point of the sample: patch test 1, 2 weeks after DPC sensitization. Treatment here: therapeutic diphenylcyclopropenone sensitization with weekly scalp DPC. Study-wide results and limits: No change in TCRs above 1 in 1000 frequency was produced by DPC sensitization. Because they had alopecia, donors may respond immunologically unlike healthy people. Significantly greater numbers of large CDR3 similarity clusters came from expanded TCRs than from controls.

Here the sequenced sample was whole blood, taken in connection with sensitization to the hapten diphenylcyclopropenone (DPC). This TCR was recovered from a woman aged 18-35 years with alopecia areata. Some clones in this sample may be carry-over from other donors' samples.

The CDR3 loop is CASSQEMGDPQYF. In DNA form, the CDR3 reads TGCGCCAGCAGCCAAGAAATGGGGGACCCGCAGTATTTT. The genes are TRBV4-3 and TRBJ2-3, with D perhaps TRBD1 or TRBD2 (5 bases each). The CDR3 runs 13 residues. The ends were cut back, 0 bases at V and 10 bases at J, with 11 bases in the middle. Germline V gene sequence: CDR1 LGHNA, CDR2 YSLEER.